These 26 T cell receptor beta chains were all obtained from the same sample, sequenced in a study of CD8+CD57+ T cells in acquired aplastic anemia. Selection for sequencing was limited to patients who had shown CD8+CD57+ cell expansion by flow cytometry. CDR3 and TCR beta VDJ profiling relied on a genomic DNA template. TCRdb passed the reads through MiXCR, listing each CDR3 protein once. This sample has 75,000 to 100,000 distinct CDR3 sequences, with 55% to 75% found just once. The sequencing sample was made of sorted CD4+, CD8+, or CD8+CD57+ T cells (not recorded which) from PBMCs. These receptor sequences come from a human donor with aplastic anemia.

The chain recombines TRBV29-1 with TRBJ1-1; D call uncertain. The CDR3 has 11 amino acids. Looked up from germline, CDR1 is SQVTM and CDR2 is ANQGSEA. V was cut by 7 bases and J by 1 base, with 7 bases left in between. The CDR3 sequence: CSGSENTEAFF. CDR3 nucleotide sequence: TGCAGCGGTTCAGAGAACACTGAAGCTTTCTTT.

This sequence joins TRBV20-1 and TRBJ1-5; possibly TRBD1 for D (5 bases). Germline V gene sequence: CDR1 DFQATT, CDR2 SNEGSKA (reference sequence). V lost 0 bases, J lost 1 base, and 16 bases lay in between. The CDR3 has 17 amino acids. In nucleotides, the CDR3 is TGCAGTGCTAGAGAGAGTATGCGGGCAGGGAGCAATCAGCCCCAGCATTTT. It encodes CSARESMRAGSNQPQHF.

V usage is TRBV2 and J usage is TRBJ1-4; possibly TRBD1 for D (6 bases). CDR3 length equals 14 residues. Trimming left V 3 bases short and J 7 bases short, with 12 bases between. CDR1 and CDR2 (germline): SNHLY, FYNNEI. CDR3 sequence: CASSDGGAGEKLFF. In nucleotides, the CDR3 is TGTGCCAGCAGTGATGGGGGGGCTGGTGAAAAACTGTTTTTT.

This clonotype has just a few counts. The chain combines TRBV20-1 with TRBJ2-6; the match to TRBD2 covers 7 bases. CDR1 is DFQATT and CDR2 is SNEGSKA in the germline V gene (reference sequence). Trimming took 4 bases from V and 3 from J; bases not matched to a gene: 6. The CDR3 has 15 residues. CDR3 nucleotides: TGCAGTGCTACGGGGAGGGGATTTGGGGCCAACGTCCTGACTTTC. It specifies CSATGRGFGANVLTF.

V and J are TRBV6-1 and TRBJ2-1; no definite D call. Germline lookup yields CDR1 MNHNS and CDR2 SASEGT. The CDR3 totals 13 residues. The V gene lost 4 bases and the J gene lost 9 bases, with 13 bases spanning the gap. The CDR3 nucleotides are TGTGCCAGCAGTGTCCCGCTCGGGTTTGAGCAGTTCTTC. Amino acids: CASSVPLGFEQFF.

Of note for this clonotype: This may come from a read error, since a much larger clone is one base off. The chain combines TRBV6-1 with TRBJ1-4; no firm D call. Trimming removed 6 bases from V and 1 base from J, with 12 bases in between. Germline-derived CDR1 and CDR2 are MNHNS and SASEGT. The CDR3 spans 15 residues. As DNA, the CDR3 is TGTGCCAGCAGCTCAGGACCCGTAACTAATGAAAAACTGTTTTTT. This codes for CASSSGPVTNEKLFF.

Here the CDR3 reads CSVDRVDNEQFF. CDR3 in DNA: TGCAGCGTTGACAGGGTTGACAATGAGCAGTTCTTC. The chain combines TRBV29-1 with TRBJ2-1; D is possibly TRBD1 (5 bases). The V and J ends lost 3 bases and 5 bases respectively, with 8 bases between them. From germline, CDR1 is SQVTM and CDR2 ANQGSEA. The CDR3 covers 12 residues.

The CDR3 region is CASTENYQGTAFF. The CDR3 DNA reads TGTGCCAGCACCGAGAATTATCAGGGTACGGCTTTCTTT. This chain connects TRBV5-6 to TRBJ1-1; TRBD1 is a possible D gene (5 bases). V was cut by 6 bases and J by 11 bases, with 20 bases left in between. The germline V gene encodes CDR1 SGHDT and CDR2 YYEEEE. The CDR3 totals 13 residues.

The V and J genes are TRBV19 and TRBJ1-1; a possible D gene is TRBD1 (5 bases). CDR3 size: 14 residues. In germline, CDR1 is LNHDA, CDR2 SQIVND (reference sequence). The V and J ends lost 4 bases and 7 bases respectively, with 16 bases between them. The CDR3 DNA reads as TGTGCCAGTAGTAGGAGGGTTGAGGGGTATGAAGCTTTCTTT. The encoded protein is CASSRRVEGYEAFF.

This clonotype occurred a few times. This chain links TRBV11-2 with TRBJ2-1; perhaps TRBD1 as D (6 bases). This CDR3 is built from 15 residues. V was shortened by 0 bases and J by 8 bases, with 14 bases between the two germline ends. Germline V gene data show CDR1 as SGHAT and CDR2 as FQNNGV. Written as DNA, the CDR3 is TGTGCCAGCAGCTTAGATAGGGGGATCAGTGATGAGCAGTTCTTC. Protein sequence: CASSLDRGISDEQFF. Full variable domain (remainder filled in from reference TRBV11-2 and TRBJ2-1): EAGVAQSPRYKIIEKRQSVAFWCNPISGHATLYWYQQILGQGPKLLIQFQNNGVVDDSQLPKDRFSAERLKGVDSTLKIQPAKLEDSAVYLCASSLDRGISDEQFFGPGTRLTVL.

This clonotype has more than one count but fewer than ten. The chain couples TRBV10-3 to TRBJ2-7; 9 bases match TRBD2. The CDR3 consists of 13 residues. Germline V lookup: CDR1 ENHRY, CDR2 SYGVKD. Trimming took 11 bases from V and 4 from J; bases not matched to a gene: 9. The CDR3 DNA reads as TGTGCCGCCGCCGGGACTAGCCCTTACGAGCAGTACTTC. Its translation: CAAAGTSPYEQYF.

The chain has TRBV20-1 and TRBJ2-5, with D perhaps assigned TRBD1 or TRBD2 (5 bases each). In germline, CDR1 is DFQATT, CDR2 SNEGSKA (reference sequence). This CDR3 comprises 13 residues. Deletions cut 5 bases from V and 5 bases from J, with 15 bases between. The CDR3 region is CSAWGLGEETQYF. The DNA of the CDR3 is TGCAGTGCTTGGGGTCTAGGGGAGGAGACCCAGTACTTC.

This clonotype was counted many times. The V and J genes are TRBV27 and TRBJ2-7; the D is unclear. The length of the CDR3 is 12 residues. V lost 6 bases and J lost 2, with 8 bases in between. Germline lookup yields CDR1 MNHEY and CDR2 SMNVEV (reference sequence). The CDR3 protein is CASRRFTYEQYF. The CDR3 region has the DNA TGTGCCAGCAGACGTTTTACCTACGAGCAGTACTTC.

CDR3 protein: CASSMGQGYIQYF. The CDR3, as DNA: TGTGCCAGTAGTATGGGGCAGGGATACATTCAGTACTTC. This rearrangement joins TRBV19 to TRBJ2-4; D might be TRBD1 (5 bases). Trimming stripped 3 bases from V and 8 bases from J, with 11 bases between. The CDR3 consists of 13 residues. Germline V lookup: CDR1 LNHDA, CDR2 SQIVND (reference sequence). Supplemented by reference TRBV19 and TRBJ2-4, the full variable domain reads DGGITQSPKYLFRKEGQNVTLSCEQNLNHDAMYWYRQDPGQGLRLIYYSQIVNDFQKGDIAEGYSVSREKKESFPLTVTSAQKNPTAFYLCASSMGQGYIQYFGAGTRLSVL.

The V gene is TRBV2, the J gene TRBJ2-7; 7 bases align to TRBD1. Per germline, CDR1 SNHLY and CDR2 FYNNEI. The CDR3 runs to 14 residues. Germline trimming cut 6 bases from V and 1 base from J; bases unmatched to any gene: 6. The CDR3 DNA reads TGTGCCAGCAGCTCCGGGACAGCGTCCTACGAGCAGTACTTC. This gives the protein CASSSGTASYEQYF.

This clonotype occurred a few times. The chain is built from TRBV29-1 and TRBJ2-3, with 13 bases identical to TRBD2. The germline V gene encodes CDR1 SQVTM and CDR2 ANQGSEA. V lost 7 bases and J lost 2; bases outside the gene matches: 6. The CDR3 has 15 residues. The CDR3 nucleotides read TGCAGCGCCCGGGGGACTAGCGGGACCACAGATACGCAGTATTTT. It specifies CSARGTSGTTDTQYF.

In DNA form, the CDR3 reads TGTGCCAGCAGCTTAGGGACAGCATACAGTGCTTTCTTT. This sequence encodes CASSLGTAYSAFF. The V gene is TRBV7-2, the J gene TRBJ1-1; TRBD1 might be the D (6 bases). Deletions cut 1 base from V and 11 bases from J, with 14 bases between. The CDR3 loop spans 13 amino acids. Germline CDR1 reads SGHTA; CDR2 reads FQGNSA.

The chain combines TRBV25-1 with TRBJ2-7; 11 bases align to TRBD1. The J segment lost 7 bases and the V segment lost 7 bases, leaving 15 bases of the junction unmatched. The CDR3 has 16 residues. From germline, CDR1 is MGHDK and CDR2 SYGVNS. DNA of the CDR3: TGTGCCAGCATTCGAGGGGAGGGACAGGGGGTGGGAGAGCAGTACTTC. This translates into CASIRGEGQGVGEQYF.

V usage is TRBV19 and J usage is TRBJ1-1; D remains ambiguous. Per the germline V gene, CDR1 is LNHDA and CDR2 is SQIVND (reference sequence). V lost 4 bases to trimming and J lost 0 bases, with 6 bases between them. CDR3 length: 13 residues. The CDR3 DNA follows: TGTGCCAGTAGTACTACAGTGAACACTGAAGCTTTCTTT. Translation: CASSTTVNTEAFF.

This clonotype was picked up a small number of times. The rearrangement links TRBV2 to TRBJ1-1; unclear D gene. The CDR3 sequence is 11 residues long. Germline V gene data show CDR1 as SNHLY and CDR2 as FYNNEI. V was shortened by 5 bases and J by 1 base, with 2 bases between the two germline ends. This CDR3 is CASSPNTEAFF. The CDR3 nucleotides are TGTGCCAGCAGTCCGAACACTGAAGCTTTCTTT.

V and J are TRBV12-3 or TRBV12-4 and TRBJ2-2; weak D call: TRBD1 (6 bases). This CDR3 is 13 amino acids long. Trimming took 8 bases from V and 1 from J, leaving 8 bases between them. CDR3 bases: TGTGCCAGCTCGGACAGGAACACCGGGGAGCTGTTTTTT. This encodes CASSDRNTGELFF.

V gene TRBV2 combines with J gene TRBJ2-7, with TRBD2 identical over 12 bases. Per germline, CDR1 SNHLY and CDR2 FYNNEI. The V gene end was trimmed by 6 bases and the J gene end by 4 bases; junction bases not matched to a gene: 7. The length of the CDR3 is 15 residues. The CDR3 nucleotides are TGTGCCAGCAGGGTTCTAGCGGGAGGGGTTTACGAGCAGTACTTC. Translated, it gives CASRVLAGGVYEQYF. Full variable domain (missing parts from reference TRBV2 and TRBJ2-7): EPEVTQTPSHQVTQMGQEVILRCVPISNHLYFYWYRQILGQKVEFLVSFYNNEISEKSEIFDDQFSVERPDGSNFTLKIRSTKLEDSAMYFCASRVLAGGVYEQYFGPGTRLTVT.

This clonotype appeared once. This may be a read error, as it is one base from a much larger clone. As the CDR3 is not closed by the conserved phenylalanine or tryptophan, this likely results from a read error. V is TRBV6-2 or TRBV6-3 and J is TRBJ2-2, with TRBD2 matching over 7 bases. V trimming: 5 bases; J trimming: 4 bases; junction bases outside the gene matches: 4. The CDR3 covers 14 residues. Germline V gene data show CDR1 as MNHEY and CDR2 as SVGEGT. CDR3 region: CASSDTSATGELFC. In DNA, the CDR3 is TGTGCCAGCAGTGACACTAGCGCCACCGGGGAGCTGTTTTGT.

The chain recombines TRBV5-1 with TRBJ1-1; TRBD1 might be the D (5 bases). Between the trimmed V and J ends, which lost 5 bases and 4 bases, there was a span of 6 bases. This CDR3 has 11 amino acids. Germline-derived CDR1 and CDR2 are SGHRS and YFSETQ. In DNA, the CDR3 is TGCGCCAGCAGAGGGGCCACTGAAGCTTTCTTT. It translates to CASRGATEAFF.

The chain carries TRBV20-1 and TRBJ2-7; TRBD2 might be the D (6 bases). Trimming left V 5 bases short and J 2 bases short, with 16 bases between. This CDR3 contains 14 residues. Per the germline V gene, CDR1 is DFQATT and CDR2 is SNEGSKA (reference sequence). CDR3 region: CSAPPIGTPYEQYF. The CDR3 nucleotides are TGCAGTGCTCCACCAATTGGGACTCCCTACGAGCAGTACTTC.

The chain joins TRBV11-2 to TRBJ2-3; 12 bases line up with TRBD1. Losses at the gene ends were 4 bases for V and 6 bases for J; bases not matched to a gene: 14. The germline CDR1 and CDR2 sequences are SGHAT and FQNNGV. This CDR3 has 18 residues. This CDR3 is CASSSGQGAYRTRDTQYF. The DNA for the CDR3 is TGTGCCAGCAGCTCGGGACAGGGGGCGTACCGAACAAGGGATACGCAGTATTTT.